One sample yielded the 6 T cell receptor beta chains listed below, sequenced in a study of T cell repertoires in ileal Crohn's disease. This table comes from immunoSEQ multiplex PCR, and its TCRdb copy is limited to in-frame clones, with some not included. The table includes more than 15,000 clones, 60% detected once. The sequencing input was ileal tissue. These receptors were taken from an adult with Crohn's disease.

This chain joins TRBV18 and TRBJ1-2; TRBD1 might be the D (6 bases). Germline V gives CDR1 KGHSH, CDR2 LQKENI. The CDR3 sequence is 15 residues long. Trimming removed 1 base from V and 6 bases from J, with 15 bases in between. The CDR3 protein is CASSPQGGARDGYTF. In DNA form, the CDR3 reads TGTGCCAGCTCACCACAAGGGGGGGCGCGGGATGGCTACACCTTC. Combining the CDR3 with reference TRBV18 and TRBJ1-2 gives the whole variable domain NAGVMQNPRHLVRRRGQEARLRCSPMKGHSHVYWYRQLPEEGLKFMVYLQKENIIDESGMPKERFSAEFPKEGPSILRIQQVVRGDSAAYFCASSPQGGARDGYTFGSGTRLTVV.

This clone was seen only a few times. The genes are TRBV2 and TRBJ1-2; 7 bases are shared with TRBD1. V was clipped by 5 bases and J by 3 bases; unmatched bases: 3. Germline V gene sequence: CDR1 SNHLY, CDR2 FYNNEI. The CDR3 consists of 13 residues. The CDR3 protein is CASSWDSYYGYTF. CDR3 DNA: TGTGCCAGCAGTTGGGACAGCTACTATGGCTACACCTTC.

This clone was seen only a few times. CDR3 residues: CASSWGTESSYEQYF. Here the CDR3 DNA reads TGTGCCAGCAGCTGGGGGACTGAGAGCTCCTACGAGCAGTACTTC. V and J are TRBV5-5 and TRBJ2-7; D is perhaps TRBD2 (6 bases). This CDR3 has 15 residues. Germline CDR1 is SGHKS and CDR2 is YYEKEE (reference sequence). V was cut by 3 bases and J by 0 bases, with 13 bases left in between.

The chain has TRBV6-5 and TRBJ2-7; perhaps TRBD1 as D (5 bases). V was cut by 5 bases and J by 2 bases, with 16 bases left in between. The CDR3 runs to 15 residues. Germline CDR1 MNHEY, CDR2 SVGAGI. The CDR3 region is CASSVDSSLTYEQYF. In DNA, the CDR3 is TGTGCCAGCAGTGTCGACAGTAGCCTCACCTACGAGCAGTACTTC.

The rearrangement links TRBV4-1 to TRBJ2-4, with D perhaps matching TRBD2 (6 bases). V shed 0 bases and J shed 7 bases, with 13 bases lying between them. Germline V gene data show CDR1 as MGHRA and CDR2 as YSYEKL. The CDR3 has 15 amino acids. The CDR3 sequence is CASSQDRGGSNIQYF. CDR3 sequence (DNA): TGCGCCAGCAGCCAAGATCGTGGGGGGAGCAACATTCAGTACTTC.

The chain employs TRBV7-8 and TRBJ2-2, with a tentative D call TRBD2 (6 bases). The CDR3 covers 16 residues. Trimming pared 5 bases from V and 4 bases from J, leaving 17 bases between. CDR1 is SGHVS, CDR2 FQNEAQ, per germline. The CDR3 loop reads CASSPRPWGGTGELFF. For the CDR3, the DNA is TGTGCCAGCAGCCCGCGGCCCTGGGGAGGCACCGGGGAGCTGTTTTTT.